Detailed here is one T cell receptor (beta chain). The PCR used 60 Vbeta and 13 Jbeta primers. Produced via immunoSEQ multiplex PCR; TCRdb's table is partial and in-frame only. The data show 110,000 or so clones, 70% to 85% seen once. The data originate from a study of cytomegalovirus exposure and HLA in healthy donors. There are 14 residues in the CDR3. Deletions cut 0 bases from V and 4 bases from J, with 11 bases between. Looked up from germline, CDR1 is SGHRS and CDR2 is YFSETQ. The sequenced sample was PBMCs. The rearrangement uses TRBV5-1 and TRBJ2-7, with D perhaps TRBD1 (6 bases). This receptor was obtained from a woman aged 50 to 60 in good health and CMV-seropositive. This CDR3 is CASSLESGAYEQYF. DNA of the CDR3: TGCGCCAGCAGCTTGGAGTCAGGGGCATACGAGCAGTACTTC.